A selection of T cell receptor beta chains follows, all from one sample in a study of T cell changes during pregnancy in multiple sclerosis. Here immunoSEQ multiplex PCR was the method, and the copy in TCRdb shows in-frame clones only, minus some. This sample has about 100,000 clones, with about 92% found just once. Sequenced here: peripheral blood, sampled in the second trimester of pregnancy. Receptors originate from a female donor with multiple sclerosis, enrolled in a pregnancy study. Each CDR3 is given with its conserved first and last residue. A D gene is named only where the DNA matches it firmly. Size is omitted from some rows. Given values are once, few, many or a class for expanded clones.

>NA|TRBD1|TRBJ2-7|TRBV27
CASSGTGSYEQYF
TGTGCCAGCAGTGGGACAGGGTCCTACGAGCAGTACTTC
>NA|NA|TRBJ2-5|TRBV11-2
CASSLEGPETQYF
TGTGCCAGCAGCTTAGAGGGGCCAGAGACCCAGTACTTC
>once|TRBD1|TRBJ1-6|TRBV6-6
CASSVSTGGSSPLHF
TGTGCCAGCAGTGTTTCGACAGGGGGCTCTTCACCCCTCCACTTT
>few|NA|TRBJ1-1|TRBV29-1
CSVEYREAFF
TGCAGCGTTGAATACAGGGAAGCTTTCTTT
>NA|TRBD1|TRBJ1-1|TRBV5-1
CASSRTGGPTEAFF
TGCGCCAGCAGCAGGACAGGGGGCCCCACTGAAGCTTTCTTT
>once|NA|TRBJ1-5|TRBV27
CASSSGRAEDQPQHF
TGTGCCAGCAGTTCAGGGAGGGCTGAAGATCAGCCCCAGCATTTT
>NA|NA|TRBJ2-4|TRBV5-1
CASSSAGTSHNIQYF
TGCGCCAGCAGCTCTGCCGGGACATCCCACAACATTCAGTACTTC
>NA|NA|TRBJ2-3|TRBV19
CASSTPRGDTQYF
TGTGCCAGTAGTACCCCCAGGGGAGATACGCAGTATTTT
>NA|NA|TRBJ2-7|TRBV6-5
CASSERQGGYEQYF
TGTGCCAGCAGCGAACGACAGGGAGGTTACGAGCAGTACTTC
>NA|TRBD2|TRBJ2-7|TRBV2
CASTTSGRAGEQYF
TGTGCCAGCACGACTAGCGGGAGGGCCGGCGAGCAGTACTTC
>NA|TRBD1|TRBJ2-7|TRBV5-6
CASSSGTVYEQYF
TGTGCCAGCAGCTCAGGGACAGTATACGAGCAGTACTTC
>NA|NA|TRBJ2-7|TRBV2
CASSPERVTYEQYF
TGTGCCAGCAGCCCCGAGCGGGTAACCTACGAGCAGTACTTC
>NA|NA|TRBJ1-3|TRBV4-1
CASSQEPGDGGNTIYF
TGCGCCAGCAGCCAAGAACCAGGGGATGGTGGAAACACCATATATTTT
>NA|TRBD2|TRBJ2-7|TRBV5-1
CASSPGTKTNSYEQYF
TGCGCCAGCAGCCCCGGGACTAAGACTAACTCCTACGAGCAGTACTTC
>NA|TRBD1|TRBJ1-1|TRBV30
CAWGQGAPNTEAFF
TGTGCCTGGGGTCAGGGGGCTCCGAACACTGAAGCTTTCTTT
>NA|TRBD2|TRBJ2-2|TRBV5-1
CASSSTSGSLNTGELFF
TGCGCCAGCAGCTCAACTAGCGGGAGCTTGAACACCGGGGAGCTGTTTTTT
>NA|TRBD1|TRBJ1-5|TRBV5-1
CASSLTGQVNQPQHF
TGCGCCAGCAGCTTAACGGGACAGGTCAATCAGCCCCAGCATTTT
>NA|TRBD1|TRBJ2-7|TRBV5-6
CASSRDRGRLLLEQYF
TGTGCCAGCAGCCGGGACAGGGGCCGGCTGTTACTCGAGCAGTACTTC
>NA|TRBD2|TRBJ2-1|TRBV30
CAWTLAGVTYNEQFF
TGTGCCTGGACCCTAGCGGGGGTTACCTACAATGAGCAGTTCTTC
>NA|TRBD1|TRBJ1-2|TRBV7-9
CASSLQQGGGYTF
TGTGCCAGCAGCTTACAACAGGGGGGAGGCTACACCTTC
>NA|NA|TRBJ1-2|TRBV7-2
CASSLRAGVGGYGYTF
TGTGCCAGCAGCCTTAGGGCGGGCGTCGGAGGCTATGGCTACACCTTC
>NA|TRBD2|TRBJ2-7|TRBV25-1
CASSGGTRGGYEQYF
TGTGCCAGCAGTGGCGGGACTAGGGGCGGGTACGAGCAGTACTTC
>NA|TRBD2|TRBJ2-7|TRBV30
CAGSGVYEQYF
TGTGCCGGAAGCGGGGTCTACGAGCAGTACTTC
>NA|TRBD1|TRBJ2-7|TRBV5-6
CASSWGQGAREQYF
TGTGCCAGCAGCTGGGGACAGGGGGCGCGAGAGCAGTACTTC
>NA|NA|TRBJ2-7|TRBV28
CASSPLKYEQYF
TGTGCCAGCAGTCCTCTAAAATACGAGCAGTACTTC
>NA|NA|TRBJ1-1|TRBV2
CASSDSGQVNTEAFF
TGTGCCAGCAGTGATTCCGGCCAGGTGAACACTGAAGCTTTCTTT
>NA|TRBD1|TRBJ1-1|TRBV6-1
CASRPGGMNTEAFF
TGTGCCAGCAGGCCAGGGGGGATGAACACTGAAGCTTTCTTT
>NA|TRBD2|TRBJ2-1|TRBV27
CASSFSGTNYNEQFF
TGTGCCAGCAGTTTCTCCGGGACTAACTACAATGAGCAGTTCTTC
>few|NA|TRBJ1-1|TRBV30
CAWSSREQNTEAFF
TGTGCCTGGAGTAGCCGGGAGCAGAACACTGAAGCTTTCTTT
>NA|TRBD1|TRBJ1-1|TRBV27
CASRPPRQGTEAFF
TGTGCCAGCAGGCCCCCCCGACAGGGAACTGAAGCTTTCTTT
>NA|TRBD1|TRBJ2-1|TRBV4-1
CASSQGASTGDEQFF
TGCGCCAGCAGCCAAGGGGCAAGCACAGGGGATGAGCAGTTCTTC
>NA|NA|TRBJ2-4|TRBV2
CASSDGRTKNIQYF
TGTGCCAGCAGTGATGGCAGGACCAAAAACATTCAGTACTTC